Listed here are 18 T cell receptor beta chains from one sample, sequenced in a study of blood T cell repertoires in COVID-19. The table came from immunoSEQ multiplex PCR; TCRdb's copy has only in-frame clones and leaves some out. The repertoire has some 250,000 clones, roughly 76% of them found once; the top ten carry 6% to 8%. Sequencing was done on a sample of peripheral blood. All receptors derive from a woman of 80 years or more with COVID-19, enrolled during active disease.

This rearrangement joins TRBV5-1 to TRBJ1-3; D possibly corresponds to TRBD1 (5 bases). Trimming shortened V by 1 base and J by 1 base, and 9 bases separated the two germline ends. The CDR3 covers 15 residues. The germline V gene encodes CDR1 SGHRS and CDR2 YFSETQ. The CDR3 coding sequence is TGCGCCAGCAGCTTGTCGCGGGGGTCTGGAAACACCATATATTTT. The encoded protein is CASSLSRGSGNTIYF. Filled out from reference TRBV5-1 and TRBJ1-3, the complete variable domain reads KAGVTQTPRYLIKTRGQQVTLSCSPISGHRSVSWYQQTPGQGLQFLFEYFSETQRNKGNFPGRFSGRQFSNSRSEMNVSTLELGDSALYLCASSLSRGSGNTIYFGEGSWLTVV.

J is TRBJ1-1 and V is TRBV19; 9 bases align to TRBD1. V gave up 5 bases and J gave up 3 bases; unmatched junction bases: 1. CDR3 length: 13 residues. Germline values: CDR1 LNHDA, CDR2 SQIVND (reference sequence). The CDR3 region is CASSGQGYTEAFF. CDR3 coding DNA: TGTGCCAGTAGTGGACAGGGGTACACTGAAGCTTTCTTT.

J is TRBJ1-4 and V is TRBV27, with 8 bases identical to TRBD1. Trimming at V came to 10 bases and at J to 4 bases, leaving 5 bases not matched to a gene. This CDR3 contains 13 residues. Germline loops: CDR1 MNHEY, CDR2 SMNVEV (reference sequence). The DNA of the CDR3 is TGTGCCACCTCAGGGGGCCGTAATGAAAAACTGTTTTTT. Protein: CATSGGRNEKLFF.

The chain is built from TRBV12-3 or TRBV12-4 and TRBJ1-1, with 12 bases identical to TRBD1. V dropped 5 bases and J dropped 11; count of bases not matched to a gene: 6. The CDR3 extends over 13 amino acids. As DNA, the CDR3 is TGTGCCAGCAGTCTGGGACAGGGGGCGAGGGCTTTCTTT. It yields the protein CASSLGQGARAFF.

This clone has a single count. This sequence joins TRBV18 and TRBJ1-1, with 7 nucleotides matching TRBD1. The CDR3 runs 16 residues. In germline, CDR1 is KGHSH, CDR2 LQKENI. Trimming took 5 bases from V and 1 from J; bases not matched to a gene: 10. CDR3 DNA: TGTGCCAGCTCAACTCTGAGGGACAGTTGGAACACTGAAGCTTTCTTT. Translated, it gives CASSTLRDSWNTEAFF.

This clone has ten or more counts. The J gene is TRBJ1-1, the V gene TRBV5-1; no reliable D call. This CDR3 is 14 amino acids long. The V gene's germline CDR1 is SGHRS and CDR2 YFSETQ. The germline V and J ends were trimmed by 4 bases and 4 bases, with 14 bases remaining between them. CDR3 residues: CASSLTVTGTEAFF. The DNA for the CDR3 is TGCGCCAGCAGCCTGACCGTGACGGGCACTGAAGCTTTCTTT.

The rearrangement links TRBV3-1 (or the pseudogene TRBV3-2) to TRBJ1-3; 8 bases map to TRBD1. The trim removed 2 bases at V and 2 bases at J, leaving 2 bases unmatched. Per the germline V gene, CDR1 is LGHDT and CDR2 is YNNKEL (reference sequence). The length of the CDR3 is 15 residues. The CDR3 region is CASSQPRGPGNTIYF. DNA of the CDR3: TGTGCCAGCAGCCAACCCAGGGGGCCTGGAAACACCATATATTTT.

The chain links TRBV28 to TRBJ1-2; no reliable D call. Germline V CDR1 and CDR2: MDHEN, SYDVKM. The V end lost 7 bases, the J end lost 3 bases, and 6 bases lay between the germline ends. There are 11 residues in the CDR3. This chain's CDR3 is CASTSDYGYTF. CDR3 nucleotide sequence: TGTGCCAGCACGAGTGACTATGGCTACACCTTC.

V gene TRBV18 combines with J gene TRBJ2-7, with 8 bases fitting TRBD1. The trim removed 0 bases at V and 6 bases at J, leaving 7 bases unmatched. This CDR3 has 15 residues. Germline loops: CDR1 KGHSH, CDR2 LQKENI. CDR3 nucleotides: TGTGCCAGCTCACCACCCGGGACAGGATATTCCGAGCAGTACTTC. This encodes CASSPPGTGYSEQYF.

This rearrangement joins TRBV7-2 to TRBJ1-1; 8 bases are a match to TRBD1. The CDR3 runs 14 residues. V lost 1 base to trimming and J lost 9 bases; unmatched junction nucleotides: 7. Germline V gene lookup returns CDR1 SGHTA and CDR2 FQGNSA. The CDR3 is CASSLDGTGVKAFF. DNA of the CDR3: TGTGCCAGCAGCTTAGACGGGACAGGTGTTAAAGCTTTCTTT.

A single count supports this clone. The CDR3, as DNA: TGTGCCAGTAGTATCATGACAGGGGGAGGCCAGCCCCAGCATTTT. Its protein is CASSIMTGGGQPQHF. The chain is built from TRBV19 and TRBJ1-5, with 9 bases fitting TRBD1. After removal of 3 bases from V and 7 bases from J, the junction contained 7 bases not matched to a gene. The CDR3 contains 15 residues. Germline V lookup: CDR1 LNHDA, CDR2 SQIVND (reference sequence). The whole variable domain, filled in from reference TRBV19 and TRBJ1-5, reads DGGITQSPKYLFRKEGQNVTLSCEQNLNHDAMYWYRQDPGQGLRLIYYSQIVNDFQKGDIAEGYSVSREKKESFPLTVTSAQKNPTAFYLCASSIMTGGGQPQHFGDGTRLSIL.

The J gene is TRBJ1-2, the V gene TRBV5-4, with 7 bases fitting TRBD1. The CDR3 sequence is 15 residues long. Germline CDR1 reads SGHNT; CDR2 reads YYREEE (reference sequence). Trimming at V came to 4 bases and at J to 7 bases, leaving 13 bases not matched to a gene. CDR3 sequence: CASSPAPPGGSGYTF. The CDR3 coding sequence is TGTGCCAGCAGCCCCGCCCCCCCAGGGGGAAGTGGCTACACCTTC. The entire variable domain, with the rest obtained from reference TRBV5-4 and TRBJ1-2, is as follows: ETGVTQSPTHLIKTRGQQVTLRCSSQSGHNTVSWYQQALGQGPQFIFQYYREEENGRGNFPPRFSGLQFPNYSSELNVNALELDDSALYLCASSPAPPGGSGYTFGSGTRLTVV.

The chain is built from TRBV28 and TRBJ2-1, with 12 bases matching TRBD2. The V segment lost 3 bases and the J segment 7 bases; nucleotides outside the gene matches: 7. Germline values: CDR1 MDHEN, CDR2 SYDVKM. The CDR3 extends over 16 amino acids. CDR3 bases: TGTGCCAGCAGTTTCACTAGCGGGAGGACTCGGAATGAGCAGTTCTTC. Translating it yields CASSFTSGRTRNEQFF. The full variable domain, with the rest looked up from reference TRBV28 and TRBJ2-1, is DVKVTQSSRYLVKRTGEKVFLECVQDMDHENMFWYRQDPGLGLRLIYFSYDVKMKEKGDIPEGYSVSREKKERFSLILESASTNQTSMYLCASSFTSGRTRNEQFFGPGTRLTVL.

The chain recombines TRBV30 with TRBJ1-2; 9 nucleotides agree with TRBD1. Trimming took 3 bases from V and 6 from J; bases not matched to a gene: 11. Looked up from germline, CDR1 is GTSNPN and CDR2 is SVGIG (reference sequence). The CDR3 covers 15 residues. CDR3 sequence (DNA): TGTGCCTGGAGCCCAGGGACAGGGATCTTTGATGGCTACACCTTC. Translated, it gives CAWSPGTGIFDGYTF.

The count of this clone is one. This chain joins TRBV6-1 and TRBJ2-7; the match to TRBD1 covers 9 bases. This CDR3 has 15 amino acids. V dropped 0 bases and J dropped 6; count of bases not matched to a gene: 6. Germline V gene sequence: CDR1 MNHNS, CDR2 SASEGT. The CDR3 bases are TGTGCCAGCAGTGAAGCGGGGACAGGGCAAGGCGAGCAGTACTTC. It encodes CASSEAGTGQGEQYF.

The chain is built from TRBV6-2 or TRBV6-3 and TRBJ1-2; D perhaps matches TRBD1 (5 bases). CDR1 and CDR2 (germline): MNHEY, SVGEGT. V was shortened by 0 bases and J by 4 bases, with 12 bases between the two germline ends. This CDR3 is built from 15 residues. Written as DNA, the CDR3 is TGTGCCAGCAGTTACTCGGGGCAGGCACTCTATGGCTACACCTTC. Translation gives CASSYSGQALYGYTF.

The chain is built from TRBV15 and TRBJ1-1; D may be TRBD1 (5 bases). The V end was cut by 0 bases, the J end by 11 bases, with 13 bases between. Germline loops: CDR1 LNHNV, CDR2 YYDKDF (reference sequence). The CDR3 covers 13 residues. CDR3 nucleotides: TGTGCCACCAGCAGAGATCTTGGGGGGTATGCTTTCTTT. Residues: CATSRDLGGYAFF. Drawing the rest from reference TRBV15 and TRBJ1-1, the complete variable domain is DAMVIQNPRYQVTQFGKPVTLSCSQTLNHNVMYWYQQKSSQAPKLLFHYYDKDFNNEADTPDNFQSRRPNTSFCFLDIRSPGLGDTAMYLCATSRDLGGYAFFGQGTRLTVV.

This chain links TRBV18 with TRBJ2-1, with TRBD2 matching over 12 bases. The CDR3 runs to 16 residues. CDR1 and CDR2 (germline): KGHSH, LQKENI. V dropped 3 bases and J dropped 3; count of bases not matched to a gene: 3. CDR3: CASSPELAGGYNEQFF. In DNA form, the CDR3 reads TGTGCCAGCTCACCGGAACTAGCGGGAGGCTACAATGAGCAGTTCTTC.